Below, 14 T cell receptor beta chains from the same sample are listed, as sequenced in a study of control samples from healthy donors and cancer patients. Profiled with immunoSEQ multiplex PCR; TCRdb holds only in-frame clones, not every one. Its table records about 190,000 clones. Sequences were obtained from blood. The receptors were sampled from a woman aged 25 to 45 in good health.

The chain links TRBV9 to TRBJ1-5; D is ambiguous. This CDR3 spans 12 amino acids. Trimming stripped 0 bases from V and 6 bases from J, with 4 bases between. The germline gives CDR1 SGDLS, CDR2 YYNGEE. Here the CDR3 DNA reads TGTGCCAGCAGCGTAGAGGGTCAGCCCCAGCATTTT. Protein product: CASSVEGQPQHF. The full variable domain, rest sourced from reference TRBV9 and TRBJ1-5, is DSGVTQTPKHLITATGQRVTLRCSPRSGDLSVYWYQQSLDQGLQFLIQYYNGEERAKGNILERFSAQQFPDLHSELNLSSLELGDSALYFCASSVEGQPQHFGDGTRLSIL.

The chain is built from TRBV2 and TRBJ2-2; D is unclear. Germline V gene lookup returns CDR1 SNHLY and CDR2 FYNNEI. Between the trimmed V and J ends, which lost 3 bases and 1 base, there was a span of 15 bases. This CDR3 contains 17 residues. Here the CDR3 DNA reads TGTGCCAGCAGTGATTCAGCCCTAAACAGGAACACCGGGGAGCTGTTTTTT. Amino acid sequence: CASSDSALNRNTGELFF. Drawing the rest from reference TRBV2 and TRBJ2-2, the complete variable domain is EPEVTQTPSHQVTQMGQEVILRCVPISNHLYFYWYRQILGQKVEFLVSFYNNEISEKSEIFDDQFSVERPDGSNFTLKIRSTKLEDSAMYFCASSDSALNRNTGELFFGEGSRLTVL.

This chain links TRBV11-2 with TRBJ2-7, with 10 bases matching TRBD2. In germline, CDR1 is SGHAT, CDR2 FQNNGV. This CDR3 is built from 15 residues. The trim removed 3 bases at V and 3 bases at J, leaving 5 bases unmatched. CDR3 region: CASSFLAGEGYEQYF. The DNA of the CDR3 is TGTGCCAGCAGCTTCCTAGCGGGGGAAGGCTACGAGCAGTACTTC.

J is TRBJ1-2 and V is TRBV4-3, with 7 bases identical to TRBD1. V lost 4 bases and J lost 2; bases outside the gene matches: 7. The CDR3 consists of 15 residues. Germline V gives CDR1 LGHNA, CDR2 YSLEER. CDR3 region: CASSLSGQSNYGYTF. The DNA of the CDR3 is TGCGCCAGCAGCCTCTCGGGACAGTCCAACTATGGCTACACCTTC.

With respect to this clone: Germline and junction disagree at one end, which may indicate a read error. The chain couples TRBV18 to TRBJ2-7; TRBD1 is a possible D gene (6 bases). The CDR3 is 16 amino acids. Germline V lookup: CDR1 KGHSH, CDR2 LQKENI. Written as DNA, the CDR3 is TGTGCCAGCTCACCAAACGACAGGAAGCTTCCCTACGGGCAGTACTTC. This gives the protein CASSPNDRKLPYGQYF.

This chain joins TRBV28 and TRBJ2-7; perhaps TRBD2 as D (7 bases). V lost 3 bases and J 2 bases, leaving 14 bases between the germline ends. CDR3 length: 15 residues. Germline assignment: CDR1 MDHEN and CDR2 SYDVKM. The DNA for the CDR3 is TGTGCCAGCAGTTTCCGGGGAGGGGGGACCTACGAGCAGTACTTC. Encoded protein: CASSFRGGGTYEQYF.

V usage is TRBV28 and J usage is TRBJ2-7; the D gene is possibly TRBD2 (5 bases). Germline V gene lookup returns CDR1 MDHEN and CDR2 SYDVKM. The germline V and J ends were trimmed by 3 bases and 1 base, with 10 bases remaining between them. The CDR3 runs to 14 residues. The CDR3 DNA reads TGTGCCAGCAGTTTCGGGGTTGAGTCCTACGAGCAGTACTTC. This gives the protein CASSFGVESYEQYF.

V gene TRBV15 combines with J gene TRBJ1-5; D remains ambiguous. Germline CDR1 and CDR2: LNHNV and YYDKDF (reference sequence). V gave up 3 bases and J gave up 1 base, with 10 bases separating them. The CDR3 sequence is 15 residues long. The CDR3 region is CATSSLGASNQPQHF. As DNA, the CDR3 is TGTGCCACCAGCAGCCTGGGTGCGAGCAATCAGCCCCAGCATTTT.

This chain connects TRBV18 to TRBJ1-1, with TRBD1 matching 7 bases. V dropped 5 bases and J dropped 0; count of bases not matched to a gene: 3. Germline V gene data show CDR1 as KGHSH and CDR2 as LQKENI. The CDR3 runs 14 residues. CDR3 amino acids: CASSLGQMNTEAFF. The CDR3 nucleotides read TGTGCCAGCTCATTGGGACAGATGAACACTGAAGCTTTCTTT. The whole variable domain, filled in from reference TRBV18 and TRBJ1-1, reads NAGVMQNPRHLVRRRGQEARLRCSPMKGHSHVYWYRQLPEEGLKFMVYLQKENIIDESGMPKERFSAEFPKEGPSILRIQQVVRGDSAAYFCASSLGQMNTEAFFGQGTRLTVV.

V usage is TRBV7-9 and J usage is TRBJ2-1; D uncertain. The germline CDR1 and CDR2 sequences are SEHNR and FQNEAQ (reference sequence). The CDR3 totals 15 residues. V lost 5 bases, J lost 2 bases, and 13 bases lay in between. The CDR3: CASSPPGGAYNEQFF. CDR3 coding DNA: TGTGCCAGCAGCCCCCCTGGCGGCGCCTACAATGAGCAGTTCTTC.

This CDR3 is CASSFAGGEETQYF. The CDR3 DNA is TGTGCCAGCAGTTTCGCAGGAGGGGAGGAGACCCAGTACTTC. This rearrangement joins TRBV11-1 to TRBJ2-5, with D maybe TRBD2 (6 bases). The CDR3 is 14 amino acids. CDR1 is SGHAT and CDR2 is FQDESV in the germline V gene (reference sequence). V was pared by 6 bases and J by 5 bases, with 16 bases between.

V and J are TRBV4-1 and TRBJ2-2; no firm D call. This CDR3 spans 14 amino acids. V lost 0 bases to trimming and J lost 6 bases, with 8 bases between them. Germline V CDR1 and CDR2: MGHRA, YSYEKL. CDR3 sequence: CASSQDGEAGELFF. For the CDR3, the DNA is TGCGCCAGCAGCCAAGATGGAGAGGCCGGGGAGCTGTTTTTT.

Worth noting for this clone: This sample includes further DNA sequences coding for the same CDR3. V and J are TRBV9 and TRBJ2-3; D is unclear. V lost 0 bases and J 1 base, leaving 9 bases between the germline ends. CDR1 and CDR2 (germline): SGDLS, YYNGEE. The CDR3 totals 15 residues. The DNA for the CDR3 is TGTGCCAGCAGCGTAGGACAAGGTGGCACAGATACGCAGTATTTT. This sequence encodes CASSVGQGGTDTQYF.

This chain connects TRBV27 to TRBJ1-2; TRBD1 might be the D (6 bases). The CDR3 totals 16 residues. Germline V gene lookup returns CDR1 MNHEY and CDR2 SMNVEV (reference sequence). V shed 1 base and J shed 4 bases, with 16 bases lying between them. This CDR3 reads CASSLLGFRDIYGYTF. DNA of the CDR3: TGTGCCAGCAGTTTATTGGGGTTCCGGGACATCTATGGCTACACCTTC.